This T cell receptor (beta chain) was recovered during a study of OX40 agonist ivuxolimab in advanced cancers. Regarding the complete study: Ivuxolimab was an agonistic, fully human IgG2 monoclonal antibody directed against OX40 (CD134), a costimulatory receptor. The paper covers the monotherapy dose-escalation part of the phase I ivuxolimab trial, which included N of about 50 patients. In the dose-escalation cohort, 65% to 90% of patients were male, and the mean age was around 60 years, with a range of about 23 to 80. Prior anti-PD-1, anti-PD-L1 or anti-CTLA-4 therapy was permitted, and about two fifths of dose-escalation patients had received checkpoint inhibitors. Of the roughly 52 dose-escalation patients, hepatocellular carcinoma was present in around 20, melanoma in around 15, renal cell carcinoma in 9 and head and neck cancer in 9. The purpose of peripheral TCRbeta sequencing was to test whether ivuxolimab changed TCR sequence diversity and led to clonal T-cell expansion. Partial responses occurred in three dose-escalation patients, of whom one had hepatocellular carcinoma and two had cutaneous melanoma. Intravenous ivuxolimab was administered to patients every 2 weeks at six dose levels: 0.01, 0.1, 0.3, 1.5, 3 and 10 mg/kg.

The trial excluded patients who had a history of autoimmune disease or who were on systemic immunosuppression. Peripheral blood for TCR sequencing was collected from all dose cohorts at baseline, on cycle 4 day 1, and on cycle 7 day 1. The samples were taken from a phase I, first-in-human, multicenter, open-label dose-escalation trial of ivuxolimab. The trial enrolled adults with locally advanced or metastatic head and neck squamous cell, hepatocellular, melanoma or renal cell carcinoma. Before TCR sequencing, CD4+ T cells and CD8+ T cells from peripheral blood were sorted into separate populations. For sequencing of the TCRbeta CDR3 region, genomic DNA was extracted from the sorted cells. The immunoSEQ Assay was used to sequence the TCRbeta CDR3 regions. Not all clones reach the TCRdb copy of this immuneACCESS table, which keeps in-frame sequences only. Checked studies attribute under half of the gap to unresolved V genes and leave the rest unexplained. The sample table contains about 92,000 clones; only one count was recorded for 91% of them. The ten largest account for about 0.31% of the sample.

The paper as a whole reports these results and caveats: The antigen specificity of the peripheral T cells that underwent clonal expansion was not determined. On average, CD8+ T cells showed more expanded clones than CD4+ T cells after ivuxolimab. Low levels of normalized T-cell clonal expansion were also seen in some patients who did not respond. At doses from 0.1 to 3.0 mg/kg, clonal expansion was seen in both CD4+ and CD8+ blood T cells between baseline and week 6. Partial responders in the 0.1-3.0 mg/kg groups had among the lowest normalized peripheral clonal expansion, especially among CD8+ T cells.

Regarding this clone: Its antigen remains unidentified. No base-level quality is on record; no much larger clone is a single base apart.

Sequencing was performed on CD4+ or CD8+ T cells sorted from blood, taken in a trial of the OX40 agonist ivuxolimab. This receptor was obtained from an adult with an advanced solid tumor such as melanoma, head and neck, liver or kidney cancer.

Here is the DNA: TGCGCCAGCAGCCAAGACAAGGGGAAGTGGACAGGGTTGACTGAAGCTTTCTTT. Its protein reads: CASSQDKGKWTGLTEAFF. The rearranged chain carries TRBV4-3 and TRBJ1-1, and 8 bases in between align with TRBD1. Trimming accounts for 0 bases at V and 5 bases at J, while the number of junction bases matched to no gene is 14. For CDR1 and CDR2, the germline V gene lists LGHNA and YSLEER. From the cysteine through the phenylalanine, the CDR3 covers 18 amino acids. Only the CDR3 portion is preserved as DNA: 54 bases, with reading frame beginning at the first base.